This T cell receptor (beta chain) was retrieved from a study of breast tumors, draining lymph nodes, adjacent tissues (dated by TCRdb to between 2015 and 2016). The study in broad terms: TCR beta repertoires were compared across tumor, adjacent nontumor tissue and axillary lymph nodes obtained from breast cancer patients. The study aimed to assess the relationships and possible T-cell exchange between tumor, surrounding tissue and draining lymph node repertoires in human breast cancer.

The lymph node samples were taken from the axillary draining lymph nodes of breast cancer patients. This clonotype was counted many times. There is no known antigen for this receptor. Qualities for individual bases were not recorded, and no much larger clone is one base off. The listed sequencing device is Illumina HiSeq 2000. Multiplex PCR amplification was used to build the TCR beta chain libraries. The amplified TCR beta chain products were analyzed by high-throughput sequencing. TCRdb trimmed the raw reads at Q25, called clones with MiXCR and kept productive beta chains. Rows with one shared CDR3 protein collapse into an entry with the most common genes and DNA. In this sample the table shows 150,000 to 200,000 distinct CDR3 sequences, 33% of which occur a single time. About 4% of the sample is in the top ten clones. The CDR3 measures 12 amino acids from cysteine to phenylalanine. CDR3 DNA only is kept here, 36 bases in frame from base 1. A distance of 10 bases separates the germline ends of V and J, which lose 6 bases and 4 bases respectively.

The full study reports these points: T-cell repertoire diversity in tumors was found to be lower than in lymph nodes but higher than in nontumor tissue, and preferential V and J gene usage was observed. The conclusion that tumor T cells originate in lymph nodes was framed as consistent with a hypothesis rather than directly demonstrated. The data were considered consistent with the idea that most tumor T cells come from the lymph node and then expand in tumor tissue. The similarity between tumor and nontumor tissue repertoires was significantly greater in luminal-like breast cancer than in basal-like breast cancer.

The V gene is TRBV12-3 or TRBV12-4 and the J gene is TRBJ2-7; no D segment can be confidently identified. The sequence was collected from a female donor with breast cancer. Some clones in this sample may be carry-over from other donors' samples. The sequenced material came from axillary lymph node tissue. The CDR3 region has the sequence CASSPRRYEQYF. Here is the DNA: TGTGCCAGCAGCCCCCGGCGGTACGAGCAGTACTTC.